The sequence of this TCR beta chain was determined in a study of tumor-infiltrating lymphocytes in primary liver carcinoma. At the level of the study: Samples yielded about 3.5 to 7.5 million productive TCRbeta reads, similar across tissue types. General study points: Between tumor regions, pairs overlapped more than tumor-adjacent and tumor-blood pairs did.

This clonotype has a handful of counts. No antigen is known for it. Unsorted whole blood yielded blood RNA, and germline DNA was extracted as well. Donors were untreated and chronically infected with HBV. From around 0.5 ug of total RNA, TCR beta-specific cDNA was reverse-transcribed using a constant-region primer. For TCR beta, libraries were produced by three nested multiplex PCR rounds using slightly modified ARM-PCR. Forward primers for TRBV1-TRBV30 and a C-beta reverse primer served the first two PCR rounds, at about 11 cycles each. MiXCR, run by TCRdb on the multiplex PCR reads, gives a single entry per CDR3 protein. The sample shows about 200,000 distinct CDR3 sequences, less than 75% of them seen only once. CDR3 length: 16 amino acids. V was clipped by 3 bases and J by 0 bases; unmatched bases: 6. In germline, CDR1 is SGHRS, CDR2 YFSETQ.

Source material: peripheral blood. This TCR was recovered from a woman aged 55-75 years with primary liver carcinoma and hepatitis B virus infection. This rearrangement joins TRBV5-1 to TRBJ2-7; 10 bases agree with TRBD1. The CDR3, as DNA: TGCGCCAGCAGCTCCCGGGACAGGGGCCTCTCCTACGAGCAGTACTTC. Encoded protein: CASSSRDRGLSYEQYF.